This is a list of T cell receptor beta chains from one sample in a study of OX40 agonist ivuxolimab in advanced cancers. Profiled with immunoSEQ multiplex PCR; TCRdb holds only in-frame clones, not every one. The sample holds nearly 90,000 clones, roughly 89% seen once. The source was CD4+ or CD8+ T cells sorted from blood, collected in a trial of the OX40 agonist ivuxolimab. The receptors come from an adult with an advanced solid tumor such as melanoma, head and neck, liver or kidney cancer. Each CDR3 is given without its conserved first and last residue.

v_gene	j_gene	CDR3aa
TRBV5-4	TRBJ2-5	ASSLEVLHSETQY
TRBV7-2	TRBJ1-3	ASSFNPGITGNTIY
TRBV9	TRBJ2-1	ASGDWTNNNEQF
TRBV29-1	TRBJ2-1	SGSGRTGFRNEQF
TRBV7-8	TRBJ2-3	ASSLPLTLSTDTQY
TRBV7-2	TRBJ2-7	ASSPGLAGGSYEQY
TRBV18	TRBJ1-2	ASSPPDSRNYGYT
TRBV29-1	TRBJ2-5	SVEDTNQETQY
TRBV29-1	TRBJ2-1	SAQRESLHNEQF
TRBV7-2	TRBJ2-7	ASSPGTSGSKEQY
TRBV30	TRBJ1-3	AWKAASGNTIY
TRBV6-5	TRBJ2-5	ASSYFRGRETQY
TRBV2	TRBJ2-5	ASRDVGTGSLETQY
TRBV6-5	TRBJ2-7	ASSYSGKSEQY
TRBV4-1	TRBJ1-2	ASSQEQVSYGYT
TRBV30	TRBJ2-7	AWSVRQGDSEQY
TRBV27	TRBJ2-3	ASSPNGQLSTDTQY
TRBV11-3	TRBJ2-1	ASSLGARSSYNEQF
TRBV7-2	TRBJ1-1	ASRRPNTEAF
TRBV6-5	TRBJ1-2	ASSRGARTYGYT